Sequencing of this TCR beta chain was carried out in a study of T cells in Graves' hyperthyroidism and ophthalmopathy. Study in general: Blood from the periphery was taken at initial diagnosis, before any treatment.

Regarding the study as a whole: Most expanded thyroid clonotypes above 0.001 also appeared in blood.

Diagnoses were established using clinical symptoms, serum thyroxine and TRAb, thyroid ultrasound and orbital computed tomography. Initially, at the first diagnosis of hyperthyroidism and before any ophthalmopathy symptoms, blood was sampled. The investigators amplified TCR beta CDR3 regions from RNA transcripts. Using the HTBI primer set, a first-round RT-PCR was run on the TCR CDR3. Each CDR3 protein gets one entry after TCRdb re-called the multiplex PCR reads with MiXCR. The table lists 550,000 to 650,000 distinct CDR3 sequences, approximately 13% of them singletons. The table lists this clonotype with many counts. No antigen is known for it. Sequencing was carried out using blood. This clonotype originated in a woman in her thirties with Graves' hyperthyroidism that later progressed to Graves' ophthalmopathy.

CDR3 sequence (DNA): TGTGCCAGCAGCAACAGACAGAGAATGAACACTGAAGCTTTCTTT. Translation gives CASSNRQRMNTEAFF. V gene TRBV13 combines with J gene TRBJ1-1; TRBD1 is a possible D gene (5 bases). CDR1 is PRHDT and CDR2 is FYEKMQ in the germline V gene (reference sequence). This CDR3 is 15 amino acids long. Trimming removed 5 bases from V and 0 bases from J, with 13 bases in between.